A selection of T cell receptor beta chains follows, all from one sample in a study of cytomegalovirus exposure and HLA in healthy donors. The data were produced by immunoSEQ multiplex PCR, yet TCRdb's version contains in-frame clones alone and is incomplete. Among tens of thousands of clones listed, around nine tenths were seen once. Sequenced material: PBMCs. Every receptor here comes from a woman between 18 and 29 years old in good health and CMV-seropositive. The CDR3 runs from the conserved cysteine through the conserved F or W. A D gene is named only where the DNA matches it firmly. Some rows have no size entry. The others give once, few or many, or a class for an expanded clone.

v_call: TRBV6-5; clone_size: .; d_call: .; j_call: TRBJ1-3; cdr3_nt: TGTGCCAGCAGTCGAACAGGGTCTGGAAACACCATATATTTT; cdr3_aa: CASSRTGSGNTIYF
v_call: TRBV4-1; clone_size: .; d_call: .; j_call: TRBJ2-4; cdr3_nt: TGCGCCAGCAGCCCGGACTCTAACATTCAGTACTTC; cdr3_aa: CASSPDSNIQYF
v_call: TRBV29-1; clone_size: .; d_call: .; j_call: TRBJ2-7; cdr3_nt: TGCAGCGTTGAGGTCCCGGGACAATACTACGAGCAGTACTTC; cdr3_aa: CSVEVPGQYYEQYF
v_call: TRBV6-6; clone_size: .; d_call: TRBD1; j_call: TRBJ2-3; cdr3_nt: TGTGCCAGCAGTACCGGGACAGCGGACACAGATACGCAGTATTTT; cdr3_aa: CASSTGTADTDTQYF
v_call: TRBV5-1; clone_size: .; d_call: TRBD1; j_call: TRBJ1-2; cdr3_nt: TGCGCCAGCAGTAGAAATGGACAGGCTAACTATGGCTACACCTTC; cdr3_aa: CASSRNGQANYGYTF
v_call: TRBV25-1; clone_size: .; d_call: TRBD1; j_call: TRBJ1-6; cdr3_nt: TGTGCCAGCAGTGAATACGGGACAGCCGCCCCGGGATCACCCCTCCACTTT; cdr3_aa: CASSEYGTAAPGSPLHF
v_call: TRBV15; clone_size: .; d_call: .; j_call: TRBJ2-3; cdr3_nt: TGTGCCACCAGCAGAGGACCCACGGGTTCAGATACGCAGTATTTT; cdr3_aa: CATSRGPTGSDTQYF
v_call: TRBV2; clone_size: .; d_call: TRBD1; j_call: TRBJ1-1; cdr3_nt: TGTGCCAGCAGTGAATCGGGGAGGCAGGGGGCCACTGAAGCTTTCTTT; cdr3_aa: CASSESGRQGATEAFF
v_call: TRBV27; clone_size: few; d_call: TRBD1; j_call: TRBJ2-4; cdr3_nt: TGTGCCAGCAGTTTAGCCGGGACAGAGATTCAGTACTTC; cdr3_aa: CASSLAGTEIQYF
v_call: TRBV5-1; clone_size: .; d_call: TRBD2; j_call: TRBJ2-1; cdr3_nt: TGCGCCAGCAGCTCCGGGACTAGCGGGGGGATCTACAATGAGCAGTTCTTC; cdr3_aa: CASSSGTSGGIYNEQFF
v_call: TRBV13; clone_size: .; d_call: .; j_call: TRBJ2-7; cdr3_nt: TGTGCCAGCAGCGGAACGACAGGAGCGAGCTCCTACGAGCAGTACTTC; cdr3_aa: CASSGTTGASSYEQYF
v_call: TRBV4-3; clone_size: .; d_call: TRBD1; j_call: TRBJ1-2; cdr3_nt: TGCGCCAGCAGCCAAGATCCTCCCGGACAGGTGGTGAACTATGGCTACACCTTC; cdr3_aa: CASSQDPPGQVVNYGYTF
v_call: TRBV9; clone_size: .; d_call: TRBD2; j_call: TRBJ2-1; cdr3_nt: TGTGCCAGCAGCTCCACTAGCGGAGCCTACAATGAGCAGTTCTTC; cdr3_aa: CASSSTSGAYNEQFF
v_call: TRBV6-5; clone_size: few; d_call: .; j_call: TRBJ1-5; cdr3_nt: TGTGCCAGCAGTCCAACCGGGGGGATACATCAGCCCCAGCATTTT; cdr3_aa: CASSPTGGIHQPQHF
v_call: TRBV7-9; clone_size: .; d_call: TRBD2; j_call: TRBJ2-1; cdr3_nt: TGTGCCAGCAGCTCTCTACAGACTAGCGGGCCCTACAATGAGCAGTTCTTC; cdr3_aa: CASSSLQTSGPYNEQFF
v_call: TRBV7-9; clone_size: .; d_call: .; j_call: TRBJ2-5; cdr3_nt: TGTGCCAGCAGCCAGCCCGGCAGGCAAGAGACCCAGTACTTC; cdr3_aa: CASSQPGRQETQYF
v_call: TRBV28; clone_size: .; d_call: .; j_call: TRBJ2-1; cdr3_nt: TGTGCCAGCAGTCCATACAATGAGCAGTTCTTC; cdr3_aa: CASSPYNEQFF
v_call: TRBV29-1; clone_size: .; d_call: TRBD2; j_call: TRBJ2-7; cdr3_nt: TGCAGCGTTGTCGGGGGGAAAGGCGCCTACGAGCAGTACTTC; cdr3_aa: CSVVGGKGAYEQYF
v_call: TRBV5-5; clone_size: once; d_call: .; j_call: TRBJ1-1; cdr3_nt: TGTGCCAGCAGCTTGGATCGGAACACTGAAGCTTTCTTT; cdr3_aa: CASSLDRNTEAFF
v_call: TRBV5-4; clone_size: .; d_call: TRBD2; j_call: TRBJ2-1; cdr3_nt: TGTGCCAGCAGCTTGGGGGGACTAGCGGGGCGCAATGAGCAGTTCTTC; cdr3_aa: CASSLGGLAGRNEQFF
v_call: TRBV5-5; clone_size: .; d_call: TRBD1; j_call: TRBJ2-7; cdr3_nt: TGTGCCAGCAGCTTGGGTCCAGGGGGTCAGAACGAGCAGTACTTC; cdr3_aa: CASSLGPGGQNEQYF
v_call: TRBV7-9; clone_size: .; d_call: .; j_call: TRBJ2-6; cdr3_nt: TGTGCCAGCAGCTTAGGTAACTCTGGGGCCAACGTCCTGACTTTC; cdr3_aa: CASSLGNSGANVLTF
v_call: TRBV6-5; clone_size: .; d_call: .; j_call: TRBJ1-4; cdr3_nt: TGTGCCAGCAGTTCCAGGGAAAAACTGTTTTTT; cdr3_aa: CASSSREKLFF
v_call: TRBV6-1; clone_size: .; d_call: .; j_call: TRBJ1-4; cdr3_nt: TGTGCCAGCAGTGTGGGGACTCGAACTAATGAAAAACTGTTTTTT; cdr3_aa: CASSVGTRTNEKLFF
v_call: TRBV2; clone_size: .; d_call: .; j_call: TRBJ2-7; cdr3_nt: TGTGCCAGCAGTGAAGGGGTGGGGGCTTCCTACGAGCAGTACTTC; cdr3_aa: CASSEGVGASYEQYF
v_call: TRBV28; clone_size: .; d_call: .; j_call: TRBJ2-5; cdr3_nt: TGTGCCAGCAGTTCGGTTCAGAGCGGACAAGAGACCCAGTACTTC; cdr3_aa: CASSSVQSGQETQYF
v_call: TRBV4-1; clone_size: .; d_call: .; j_call: TRBJ2-7; cdr3_nt: TGCGCCAGCAGCCAAGCACCCCACAGTCACGAGCAGTACTTC; cdr3_aa: CASSQAPHSHEQYF
v_call: TRBV28; clone_size: .; d_call: TRBD1; j_call: TRBJ2-7; cdr3_nt: TGTGCCAGCAGCTCCAACTTCGGGGACAGAAACTACGAGCAGTACTTC; cdr3_aa: CASSSNFGDRNYEQYF
v_call: TRBV7-6; clone_size: .; d_call: TRBD2; j_call: TRBJ2-7; cdr3_nt: TGTGCCAGCAGCTTTGGGGGGGGAAGAAACGAGCAGTACTTC; cdr3_aa: CASSFGGGRNEQYF
v_call: TRBV13; clone_size: .; d_call: TRBD1; j_call: TRBJ2-1; cdr3_nt: TGTGCCAGCAGCTTACAGGGGGATGAGCAGTTCTTC; cdr3_aa: CASSLQGDEQFF
v_call: TRBV9; clone_size: .; d_call: .; j_call: TRBJ1-1; cdr3_nt: TGTGCCAGCAGCCTCTCCCCGAACACTGAAGCTTTCTTT; cdr3_aa: CASSLSPNTEAFF
v_call: TRBV5-4; clone_size: .; d_call: TRBD1; j_call: TRBJ2-7; cdr3_nt: TGTGCCAGCAGCGGCGGGACAGGCATCTCCTACGAGCAGTACTTC; cdr3_aa: CASSGGTGISYEQYF
v_call: TRBV7-2; clone_size: .; d_call: .; j_call: TRBJ1-1; cdr3_nt: TGTGCCAGCAGCTTATTATTGTCAAGAGTTAGAAACCCCAACACTGAAGCTTTCTTT; cdr3_aa: CASSLLLSRVRNPNTEAFF
v_call: TRBV28; clone_size: .; d_call: TRBD1; j_call: TRBJ2-7; cdr3_nt: TGTGCCAGCAGTCGACAGGGGGGGGCCTACGAGCAGTACTTC; cdr3_aa: CASSRQGGAYEQYF
v_call: TRBV28; clone_size: .; d_call: TRBD2; j_call: TRBJ2-7; cdr3_nt: TGTGCCAGCAGTACATCGGGTAGCGGGAGGCACGAGCAGTACTTC; cdr3_aa: CASSTSGSGRHEQYF